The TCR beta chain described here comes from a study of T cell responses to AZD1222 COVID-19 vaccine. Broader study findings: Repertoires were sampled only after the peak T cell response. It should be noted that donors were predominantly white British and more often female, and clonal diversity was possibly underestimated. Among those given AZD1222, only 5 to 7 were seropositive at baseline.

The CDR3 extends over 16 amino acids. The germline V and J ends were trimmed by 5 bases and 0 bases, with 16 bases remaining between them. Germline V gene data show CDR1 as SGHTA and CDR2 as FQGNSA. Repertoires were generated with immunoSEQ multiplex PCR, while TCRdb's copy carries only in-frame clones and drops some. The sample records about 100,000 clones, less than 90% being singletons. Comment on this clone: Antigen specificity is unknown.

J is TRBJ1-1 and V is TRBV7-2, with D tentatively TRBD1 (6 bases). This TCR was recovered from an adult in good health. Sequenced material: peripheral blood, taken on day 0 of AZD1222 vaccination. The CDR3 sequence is CASSDQQGFMNTEAFF. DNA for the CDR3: TGTGCCAGCAGCGACCAACAGGGATTCATGAACACTGAAGCTTTCTTT.